This section outlines one TCR beta chain sequence together with its context. Its antigen is unidentified. This specimen comes from a study of cytomegalovirus exposure and HLA in healthy donors. Study-level background: Unique TCRs from HLA-typed donors, 70 million to 100 million of them, were held in an early data release. Broader study findings: As was reported, the HLA-A and HLA-B alleles of most subjects were accurately predicted from TCR beta sequences.

V was pared by 4 bases and J by 7 bases, with 11 bases of the junction left unmatched. CDR3 size: 15 residues. Germline CDR1 and CDR2: SQVTM and ANQGSEA. It was with 60 Vbeta and 13 Jbeta primers that the PCR ran. TCRdb's copy holds only in-frame clones and misses some; the assay was immunoSEQ multiplex PCR. The profile shows tens of thousands of clones, around 84% of them singletons. The sequence was collected from a man aged 70 or older in good health and CMV-seropositive. The chain combines TRBV29-1 with TRBJ2-4, with 9 bases that match TRBD2. The sequenced sample was PBMCs. CDR3 protein: CSVVVEREVKNIQYF. CDR3 DNA: TGCAGCGTTGTGGTGGAGCGGGAGGTAAAGAACATTCAGTACTTC.